This TCR beta chain comes out of a study of OX40 agonist ivuxolimab in advanced cancers. Study-level information: Checkpoint inhibitors had been given previously to 35% to 50% of patients.

Whole-study results and caveats: With doses of 0.1-3.0 mg/kg, partial responders showed among the lowest clonal expansion.

As concerns this clone: What it binds is unknown. One junction end disagrees with the germline gene, perhaps due to a read error.

Using immunoSEQ multiplex PCR, the repertoire was profiled, and TCRdb retains in-frame clones only, with some absent. The data show approximately 54,000 clones, approximately 90% seen once. From germline, CDR1 is SSHAT and CDR2 FNYEAQ (reference sequence). The CDR3 extends over 15 amino acids. The TCR originated in an adult with an advanced solid tumor such as melanoma, head and neck, liver or kidney cancer. The sequencing here drew on CD4+ or CD8+ T cells sorted from blood, taken in a trial of the OX40 agonist ivuxolimab. This chain connects TRBV7-7 to TRBJ2-3; D is unresolved. CDR3 protein: CASSLFTSSTDTQYF. In DNA, the CDR3 is TGTGCTAGCAGCTTATTCACGTCTAGCACAGATACGCAGTATTTT.